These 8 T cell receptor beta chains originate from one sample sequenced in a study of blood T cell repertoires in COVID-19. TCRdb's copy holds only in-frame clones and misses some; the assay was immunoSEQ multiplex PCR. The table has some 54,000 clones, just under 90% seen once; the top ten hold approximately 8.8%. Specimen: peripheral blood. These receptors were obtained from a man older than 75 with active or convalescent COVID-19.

CDR3 sequence: CASSLNRDSEQYF. As DNA, the CDR3 is TGTGCCAGCAGCTTAAACAGGGATTCCGAGCAGTACTTC. The V gene is TRBV7-2, the J gene TRBJ2-7, with D possibly being TRBD1 (6 bases). This CDR3 is 13 amino acids long. The V end lost 2 bases, the J end lost 6 bases, and 11 bases lay between the germline ends. Germline CDR1 and CDR2: SGHTA and FQGNSA.

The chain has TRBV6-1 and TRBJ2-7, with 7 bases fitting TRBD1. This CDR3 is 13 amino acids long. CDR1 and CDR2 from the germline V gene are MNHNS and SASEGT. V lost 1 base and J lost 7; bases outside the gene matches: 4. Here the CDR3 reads CASSEGGQSEQYF. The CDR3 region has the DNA TGTGCCAGCAGTGAAGGGGGACAGAGTGAGCAGTACTTC.

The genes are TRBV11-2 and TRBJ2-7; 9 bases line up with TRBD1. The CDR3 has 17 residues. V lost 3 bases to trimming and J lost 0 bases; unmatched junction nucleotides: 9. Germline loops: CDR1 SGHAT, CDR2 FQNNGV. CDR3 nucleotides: TGTGCCAGCAGCTTTCATACCGGGACAGGGAGCTCCTACGAGCAGTACTTC. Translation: CASSFHTGTGSSYEQYF.

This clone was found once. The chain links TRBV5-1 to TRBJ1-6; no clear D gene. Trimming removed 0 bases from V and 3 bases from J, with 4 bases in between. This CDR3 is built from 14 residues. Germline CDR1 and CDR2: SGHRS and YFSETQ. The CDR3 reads CASSLGGYNSPLHF. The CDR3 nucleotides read TGCGCCAGCAGCTTGGGCGGCTATAATTCACCCCTCCACTTT.

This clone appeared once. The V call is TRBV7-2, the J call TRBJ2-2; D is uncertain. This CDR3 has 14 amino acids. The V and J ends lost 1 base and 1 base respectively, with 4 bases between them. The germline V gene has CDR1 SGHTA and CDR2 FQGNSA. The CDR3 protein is CASSLVQNTGELFF. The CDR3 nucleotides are TGTGCCAGCAGCTTAGTACAGAACACCGGGGAGCTGTTTTTT.

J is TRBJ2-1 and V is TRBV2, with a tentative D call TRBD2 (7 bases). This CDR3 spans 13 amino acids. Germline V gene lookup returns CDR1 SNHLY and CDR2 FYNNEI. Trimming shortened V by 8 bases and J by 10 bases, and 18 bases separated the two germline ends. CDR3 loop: CASGGGEGPEQFF. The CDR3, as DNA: TGTGCCAGCGGGGGGGGCGAGGGCCCCGAGCAGTTCTTC.

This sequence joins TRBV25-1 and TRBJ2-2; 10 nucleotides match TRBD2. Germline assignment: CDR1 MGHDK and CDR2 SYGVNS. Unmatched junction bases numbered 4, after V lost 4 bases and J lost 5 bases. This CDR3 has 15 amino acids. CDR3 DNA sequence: TGTGCCAGCAGTGGCCTAGCGGGAGTAACCGGGGAGCTGTTTTTT. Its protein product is CASSGLAGVTGELFF.

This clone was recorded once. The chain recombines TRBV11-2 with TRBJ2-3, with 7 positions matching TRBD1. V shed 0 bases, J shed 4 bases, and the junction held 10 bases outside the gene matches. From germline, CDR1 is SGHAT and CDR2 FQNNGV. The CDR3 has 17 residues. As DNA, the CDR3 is TGTGCCAGCAGCTTAGATCTTGGGCAGGGGGTGGCAGATACGCAGTATTTT. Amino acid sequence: CASSLDLGQGVADTQYF.